The entry below describes one T cell receptor beta chain. The data stem from a study of T cells expressing NK-cell markers. Overall study: Sorted CD3+CD56+NKG2C+, CD3+CD56+NKG2C- and CD3+CD56-NKG2C+ T cells provided the TCR beta repertoires.

TCRdb re-called the 5' RACE reads and gives one entry per CDR3 protein, without DNA. There are 500,000 or so distinct CDR3 sequences in the sample, with around 4% held by the top ten. Germline values: CDR1 MNHEY, CDR2 SMNVEV (reference sequence). This CDR3 has 16 residues. The chain combines TRBV27 with TRBJ2-7; TCRdb reports TRBD1, a call that lacks DNA to check it against. This clonotype was obtained from a man younger than 30 in good health. Material for sequencing was blood T cells: a sorted CD56 or NKG2C T cell subset, CD4+ or CD8+ T cells, or bulk PBMC T cells (not recorded which). The CDR3 sequence is CASSGQPDGQGVEQYF.